Listed below are T cell receptor beta chains from one sample, sequenced in a study of CD8+CD57+ T cells in acquired aplastic anemia. TCRdb used MiXCR to reprocess the reads, holding one entry per CDR3 protein. The sample consists of 150,000 to 200,000 distinct CDR3 sequences, 40% to 50% of them appearing once. Sequencing was done on a sample of sorted CD4+, CD8+, or CD8+CD57+ T cells (not recorded which) from PBMCs. The receptors here all came from a human donor with aplastic anemia. CDR3s include the opening cysteine and the closing phenylalanine or tryptophan. The order of the fields is J gene, D gene, V gene, clone size, CDR3 DNA, CDR3 protein. A D gene is named only where the DNA matches it firmly. For some rows the clone size is stated as once, few or many, or as a class when expanded; others skip it.

TRBJ1-5 | NA | TRBV19 | NA | TGTGCCAGTATACCTGACGGGACTTTCAATCAGCCCCAGCATTTT | CASIPDGTFNQPQHF
TRBJ2-7 | NA | TRBV5-6 | many | TGTGCCAGCAGTTTCGCCGACTACGAGCAGTACTTC | CASSFADYEQYF
TRBJ2-2 | TRBD2 | TRBV12-3/TRBV12-4 | many | TGTGCCAGCACCTTAGCGGGAGACACCGGGGAGCTGTTTTTT | CASTLAGDTGELFF
TRBJ2-3 | TRBD2 | TRBV7-9 | many | TGTGCCAGCAGCGAGACTAGCGAAAACACAGATACGCAGTATTTT | CASSETSENTDTQYF
TRBJ1-3 | TRBD1 | TRBV9 | NA | TGTGCCAGCAGCGTAGGAGGTACAGGGGGAAGGGGAAGATTTGGAAACACCATATATTTT | CASSVGGTGGRGRFGNTIYF
TRBJ2-7 | NA | TRBV19 | NA | TGTGCCAGTAGTATAGCGACAGGGAGGCTCTACGAGCAGTACTTC | CASSIATGRLYEQYF
TRBJ2-7 | TRBD2 | TRBV29-1 | NA | TGCAGCAGTTACCGAACGACTAGCGAATCCTACGAGCAGTACTTC | CSSYRTTSESYEQYF
TRBJ1-6 | NA | TRBV15 | NA | TGTGCCACCAGGGAATCCTATTCAGATAATTCACCCCTCCACTTT | CATRESYSDNSPLHF
TRBJ2-7 | TRBD1 | TRBV27 | NA | TGTGCCAGCAAGGCAGGGGGCTTTTACGAGCAGTACTTC | CASKAGGFYEQYF
TRBJ1-2 | TRBD1 | TRBV9 | NA | TGTGCCAGCAGCGTAGCGGTATGGGACAGGGGGCTAGGGATCTATGGCTACACCTTC | CASSVAVWDRGLGIYGYTF
TRBJ2-3 | TRBD1 | TRBV2 | NA | TGTGCCAGCAATGGACAGGGTCTGGATACGCAGTATTTT | CASNGQGLDTQYF
TRBJ2-7 | NA | TRBV10-3 | NA | TGTGCCATCAGTGAGTCTTACGAGCAGTGTTTC | CAISESYEQCF
TRBJ2-5 | NA | TRBV6-4 | NA | TGTGCCAGCAGTGAGCAACAAGAGACCCAGTACTTC | CASSEQQETQYF
TRBJ1-1 | NA | TRBV3-1 | NA | TGTGCCAGCAGCCAAGAGGGGATCTCTGAAGCTTTCTTT | CASSQEGISEAFF
TRBJ2-7 | NA | TRBV7-8 | once | TGTGCCAGCAGCTTAAGACGGGTCGGGACCTACGAGCAGTACTTC | CASSLRRVGTYEQYF
TRBJ1-2 | NA | TRBV30 | NA | TGTGCCTGGAGTGTTTCGGGGGCCTATGGCTACACCTTC | CAWSVSGAYGYTF
TRBJ1-1 | NA | TRBV20-1 | NA | TGCAGTGCTAGAGATGTTAGGGGCAGGGAGAGCACTGAAGCTTTCTTT | CSARDVRGRESTEAFF
TRBJ1-6 | NA | TRBV29-1 | NA | TGCAGCGTTGAAGGTTCCAGAGCACGGTCACCCCTCCACTTT | CSVEGSRARSPLHF
TRBJ2-7 | NA | TRBV24-1 | NA | TGTGCCACCAGTGCCCGGACAGGAGGGGCGGGAGAGCAGTACTTC | CATSARTGGAGEQYF
TRBJ2-4 | TRBD2 | TRBV3-1 | NA | TGTGCCAGCAGCAGACTAGCGGGAGGGCCGTCGAACATTCAGTACTTC | CASSRLAGGPSNIQYF
TRBJ1-2 | NA | TRBV2 | many | TGTGCCAGCAGTGATTTACAGGGTGGGGGCTACACCTTC | CASSDLQGGGYTF
TRBJ2-7 | NA | TRBV29-1 | NA | TGCAGCGTGGCCCCTAGCTCCTACGAGCAGTACTTC | CSVAPSSYEQYF
TRBJ2-1 | NA | TRBV4-2 | many | TGTGCCAGCAGCCCGTCCCCCACTAGCTCCTACAATGAGCAGTTCTTC | CASSPSPTSSYNEQFF
TRBJ1-3 | TRBD1 | TRBV6-1 | NA | TGTGCCAGCAGTGCCCAGGGGACAGGGGAAAACACCATATATTTT | CASSAQGTGENTIYF
TRBJ2-5 | TRBD2 | TRBV5-6 | many | TGTGCCAGCAGCTTGGCGGGAGCGGGGGAGACCCAGTACTTC | CASSLAGAGETQYF
TRBJ1-5 | NA | TRBV12-3/TRBV12-4 | many | TGTGCCAGCAGTTTACAGTGGCAGCCCCAGCATTTT | CASSLQWQPQHF
TRBJ2-1 | TRBD2 | TRBV28 | NA | TGTGCCAGCAGTTTTAGCGGGAGGACCGAGTTCTTC | CASSFSGRTEFF
TRBJ1-2 | TRBD1 | TRBV7-2 | many | TGTGCCAGCAGCTTCGGACAGGTTAACTATGGCTACACCTTC | CASSFGQVNYGYTF
TRBJ2-3 | NA | TRBV9 | once | TGTGCCAGCAGCGTAGAGGTGTTCACAGATACGCAGTATTTT | CASSVEVFTDTQYF
TRBJ2-2 | NA | TRBV5-6 | many | TGTGCCAGCAGCCCATCGGGTAGACAGGACACCGGGGAGCTGTTTTTT | CASSPSGRQDTGELFF
TRBJ2-2 | TRBD1 | TRBV12-5 | few | TGTGCTAGTGGGGGGACAGGGGACACCGGGGAGCTGTTTTTT | CASGGTGDTGELFF
TRBJ2-5 | NA | TRBV7-9 | NA | TGTGCCAGCAGCTTTGGGGGGACCCAGTACTTC | CASSFGGTQYF
TRBJ1-1 | NA | TRBV7-9 | NA | TGTGCCAGCAGCTTAATGGTACTGGGAGCTTTCTTT | CASSLMVLGAFF